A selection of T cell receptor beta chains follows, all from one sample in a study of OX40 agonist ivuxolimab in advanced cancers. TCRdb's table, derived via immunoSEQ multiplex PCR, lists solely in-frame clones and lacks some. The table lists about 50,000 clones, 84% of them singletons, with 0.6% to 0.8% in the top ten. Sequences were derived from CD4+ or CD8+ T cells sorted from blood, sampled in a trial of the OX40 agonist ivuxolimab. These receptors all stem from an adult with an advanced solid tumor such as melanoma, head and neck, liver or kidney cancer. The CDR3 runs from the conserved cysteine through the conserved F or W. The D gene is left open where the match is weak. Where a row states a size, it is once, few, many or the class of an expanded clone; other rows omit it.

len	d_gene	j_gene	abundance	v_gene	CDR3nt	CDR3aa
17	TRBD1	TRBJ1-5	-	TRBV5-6	TGTGCCAGCAGCTTCTGGCAGGGGGGTTTGGGCAATCAGCCCCAGCATTTT	CASSFWQGGLGNQPQHF
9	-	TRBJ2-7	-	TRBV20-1	TGCAGCGTAGGAACAGGGCAGTACTTC	CSVGTGQYF
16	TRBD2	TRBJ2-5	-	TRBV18	TGTGCCAGCTCACCACCCGCTAGCGGGGGGAAAGAGACCCAGTACTTC	CASSPPASGGKETQYF
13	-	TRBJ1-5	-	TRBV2	TGTGCCAGCAGACCCGATGGCAATCAGCCCCAGCATTTT	CASRPDGNQPQHF
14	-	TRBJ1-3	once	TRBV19	TGTGCCAGTAGTACACGGGGTTCTGGAAACACCATATATTTT	CASSTRGSGNTIYF
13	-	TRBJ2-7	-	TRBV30	TGTGCCTGGAGTGTACATGGGATCTACGAGCAGTACTTC	CAWSVHGIYEQYF
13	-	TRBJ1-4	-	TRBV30	TGTGCCTGCAACACAGGGCCGGGGGAAAAACTGTTTTTT	CACNTGPGEKLFF
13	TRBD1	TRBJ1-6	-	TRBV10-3	TGTGCCATCAGGACAGGGAATAATTCACCCCTCCACTTT	CAIRTGNNSPLHF
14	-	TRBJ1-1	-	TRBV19	TGTGCCAGTATAAAGGAAGGCATGAACACTGAAGCTTTCTTT	CASIKEGMNTEAFF
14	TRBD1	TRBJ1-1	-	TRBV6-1	TGTGCCAGCAGATCCGGACAGGCGGACACTGAAGCTTTCTTT	CASRSGQADTEAFF
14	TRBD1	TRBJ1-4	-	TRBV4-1	TGCGCCAGCAGCCTGGGACAGGGGAATGAAAAACTGTTTTTT	CASSLGQGNEKLFF
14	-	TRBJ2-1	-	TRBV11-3	TGTGCCAGCAGCTTAAATGGGCAGGACAATGAGCAGTTCTTC	CASSLNGQDNEQFF
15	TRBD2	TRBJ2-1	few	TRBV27	TGTGCCAGCAGTTTGTCCCAGGGCGGGGGTTATGAGCAGTTCTTC	CASSLSQGGGYEQFF
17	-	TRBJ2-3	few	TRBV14	TGTGCCAGCAGCCAAACGGGACGATCTTCCAGCGGGGATACGCAGTATTTT	CASSQTGRSSSGDTQYF
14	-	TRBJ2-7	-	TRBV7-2	TGTGCCAGCAGCTTAGGCGGGACAGCCTACGAGCAGTACTTC	CASSLGGTAYEQYF